These 22 T cell receptor beta chains came from one sample sequenced in a study of shared clonotypes between healthy human individuals. The table came from immunoSEQ multiplex PCR; TCRdb's copy has only in-frame clones and leaves some out. This table has 2 million to 2.5 million clones, approximately 95% appearing once. Sequenced material: naive CD4+ T cells sorted from blood. Stated subset: CD45RA+ positively selected. These receptors all stem from a man in his late teens or twenties in good health.

This chain connects TRBV20-1 to TRBJ1-1, with D maybe TRBD1 (5 bases). Germline V gene sequence: CDR1 DFQATT, CDR2 SNEGSKA (reference sequence). This CDR3 is 11 amino acids long. Trimming removed 6 bases at V and 8 bases at J, with 13 bases between. CDR3 residues: CSAPTGTEAFF. The CDR3 DNA sequence: TGCAGTGCCCCCACCGGGACCGAAGCTTTCTTT.

Notes on this clone: Other DNA sequences in the sample encode the same CDR3. The chain couples TRBV18 to TRBJ2-7; 7 bases map to TRBD1. V shed 0 bases, J shed 2 bases, and the junction held 1 base outside the gene matches. Per germline, CDR1 KGHSH and CDR2 LQKENI. The CDR3 extends over 14 amino acids. CDR3 protein: CASSPPTGTYEQYF. CDR3 DNA: TGTGCCAGCTCACCACCGACAGGGACCTACGAGCAGTACTTC.

The chain couples TRBV4-1 to TRBJ1-4; 9 bases are a match to TRBD1. The germline V gene has CDR1 MGHRA and CDR2 YSYEKL. J gave up 8 bases and V 4 bases, and 5 bases lay outside the gene matches. The CDR3 loop spans 14 amino acids. The CDR3 region has the DNA TGCGCCAGCAGCCTCCGGGACAGGGAAGAAAAACTGTTTTTT. Translation gives CASSLRDREEKLFF.

This rearrangement joins TRBV7-6 to TRBJ1-2; no definite D call. This CDR3 has 14 residues. Germline assignment: CDR1 SGHVS and CDR2 FNYEAQ. V lost 2 bases and J 6 bases, leaving 13 bases between the germline ends. CDR3 protein: CASSLLPKADGYTF. The CDR3 DNA reads as TGTGCCAGCAGCTTATTACCCAAAGCAGATGGCTACACCTTC.

In regard to this clone: The same CDR3 is also encoded by other DNA sequences in this sample. The rearrangement uses TRBV6-5 and TRBJ2-7, with 10 bases identical to TRBD2. CDR3 length equals 15 residues. Germline values: CDR1 MNHEY, CDR2 SVGAGI. V was pared by 6 bases and J by 0 bases, with 5 bases of the junction left unmatched. The CDR3 DNA reads TGTGCCAGCAGGCCCCGGACTAGCGGCTCCTACGAGCAGTACTTC. It codes for CASRPRTSGSYEQYF.

This chain uses TRBV4-1 with TRBJ2-7; tentative D call: TRBD1 (5 bases). Per germline, CDR1 MGHRA and CDR2 YSYEKL. Trimming took off 1 base at V and 7 bases at J, with 14 bases between the two ends. The CDR3 covers 14 residues. The CDR3 here is CASSQASRAWEQYF. CDR3 DNA: TGCGCCAGCAGCCAAGCTTCCAGGGCGTGGGAGCAGTACTTC.

The V call is TRBV4-2, the J call TRBJ1-6; D gene uncertain. The CDR3 loop spans 17 amino acids. Germline V gene sequence: CDR1 LGHNA, CDR2 YNFKEQ. Between the trimmed V and J ends, which lost 4 bases and 3 bases, there was a span of 16 bases. CDR3 protein: CASSPVPRTDYNSPLHF. CDR3 DNA: TGTGCCAGCAGCCCAGTCCCCCGGACGGACTATAATTCACCCCTCCACTTT.

The chain recombines TRBV9 with TRBJ2-7; 7 bases fit TRBD1. With 0 bases clipped from V and 3 bases from J, the junction kept 9 bases outside the gene matches. This CDR3 contains 16 residues. In germline, CDR1 is SGDLS, CDR2 YYNGEE. CDR3 coding DNA: TGTGCCAGCAGCGTAGAAGGGGGCGCGAGTAGCTACGAGCAGTACTTC. This translates into CASSVEGGASSYEQYF. The variable domain in full, with the rest retrieved from reference TRBV9 and TRBJ2-7, is DSGVTQTPKHLITATGQRVTLRCSPRSGDLSVYWYQQSLDQGLQFLIQYYNGEERAKGNILERFSAQQFPDLHSELNLSSLELGDSALYFCASSVEGGASSYEQYFGPGTRLTVT.

As regards this clone: The sample has other DNA sequences that encode this CDR3 too. The V call is TRBV7-9, the J call TRBJ1-1, with no clear D. The CDR3 spans 14 residues. Germline V gene sequence: CDR1 SEHNR, CDR2 FQNEAQ (reference sequence). The germline V and J ends were trimmed by 0 bases and 0 bases, with 5 bases remaining between them. CDR3 amino acids: CASSLAALNTEAFF. The CDR3 DNA sequence: TGTGCCAGCAGCTTAGCAGCCCTGAACACTGAAGCTTTCTTT.

This chain joins TRBV27 and TRBJ1-6; D gene ambiguous. Trimming took off 6 bases at V and 10 bases at J, with 16 bases between the two ends. CDR3 size: 14 residues. The germline V gene has CDR1 MNHEY and CDR2 SMNVEV (reference sequence). The chain's CDR3 is CASRAGQWESPLHF. The DNA for the CDR3 is TGTGCCAGCAGGGCGGGCCAGTGGGAATCACCCCTCCACTTT.

A remark on this clone: The sample holds other DNA sequences that translate to the same CDR3. The V call is TRBV19, the J call TRBJ1-5; possibly TRBD1 for D (5 bases). V dropped 8 bases and J dropped 4 bases, with 12 bases sitting between them. Germline CDR1 LNHDA, CDR2 SQIVND (reference sequence). The CDR3 is 13 amino acids. The CDR3 is CASLGGGNQPQHF. The CDR3 DNA follows: TGTGCCAGTCTCGGGGGAGGGAATCAGCCCCAGCATTTT.

This clone was seen once. The sample contains more than one DNA sequence encoding this CDR3. The chain couples TRBV7-3 to TRBJ1-1, with D uncertain. The CDR3 sequence is 13 residues long. The V end was cut by 1 base, the J end by 1 base, with 4 bases between. Germline loops: CDR1 SGHTA, CDR2 FQGTGA. CDR3 sequence (DNA): TGTGCCAGCAGCTTAAGACCGAACACTGAAGCTTTCTTT. Amino acids: CASSLRPNTEAFF.

This rearrangement joins TRBV28 to TRBJ2-3; D is possibly TRBD2 (6 bases). The germline CDR1 and CDR2 sequences are MDHEN and SYDVKM. The CDR3 runs 14 residues. V lost 3 bases to trimming and J lost 2 bases, with 9 bases between them. The chain's CDR3 is CASSLAGITDTQYF. The DNA of the CDR3 is TGTGCCAGCAGTTTGGCGGGGATCACAGATACGCAGTATTTT.

This chain uses TRBV5-8 with TRBJ2-7; D remains ambiguous. From germline, CDR1 is SGHTS and CDR2 YDEGEE. CDR3 length: 14 residues. V shed 3 bases and J shed 5 bases, with 15 bases lying between them. CDR3 amino acids: CASSSGSQVHEQYF. The CDR3 DNA follows: TGTGCCAGCAGCTCCGGATCCCAAGTTCACGAGCAGTACTTC. Full variable domain (rest looked up from reference TRBV5-8 and TRBJ2-7): EAGVTQSPTHLIKTRGQQATLRCSPISGHTSVYWYQQALGLGLQFLLWYDEGEERNRGNFPPRFSGRQFPNYSSELNVNALELEDSALYLCASSSGSQVHEQYFGPGTRLTVT.

The gene calls are TRBV2 and TRBJ1-2; TRBD1 matches at 9 bases. CDR1 and CDR2 from the germline V gene are SNHLY and FYNNEI. The CDR3 totals 15 residues. J was trimmed by 8 bases and V by 6 bases; bases with no gene match: 13. As DNA, the CDR3 is TGTGCCAGCAGAATCACAGGGGGCTTGATAAGGGGCTACACCTTC. The encoded protein is CASRITGGLIRGYTF.

The chain couples TRBV7-6 to TRBJ1-4, with 7 bases fitting TRBD1. From germline, CDR1 is SGHVS and CDR2 FNYEAQ. This CDR3 is built from 15 residues. V shed 3 bases, J shed 5 bases, and the junction held 6 bases outside the gene matches. The CDR3 DNA follows: TGTGCCAGCAGCTTGAGGGACAGAATAAATGAAAAACTGTTTTTT. Protein product: CASSLRDRINEKLFF.

The genes are TRBV27 and TRBJ2-3; no firm D call. The CDR3 is 16 residues long. The germline V and J ends were trimmed by 5 bases and 6 bases, with 21 bases remaining between them. CDR1 MNHEY and CDR2 SMNVEV come from the germline V gene (reference sequence). CDR3 amino acids: CASSTRTGSFMDTQYF. The CDR3 nucleotides read TGTGCCAGCAGTACCCGGACGGGCTCTTTCATGGATACGCAGTATTTT.

The CDR3 DNA follows: TGTGCCAGCAGTTACGCCGGGGAAGGCTACACCTTC. It translates to CASSYAGEGYTF. The chain uses TRBV6-5 and TRBJ1-2; D gene uncertain. V was shortened by 2 bases and J by 8 bases, with 9 bases between the two germline ends. Germline CDR1 MNHEY, CDR2 SVGAGI. The CDR3 has 12 residues.

Notes on this clone: The identical CDR3 is also encoded by other nucleotide sequences in the sample. The genes are TRBV5-1 and TRBJ1-2, with a tentative D call TRBD1 (5 bases). This CDR3 spans 11 amino acids. The germline V gene encodes CDR1 SGHRS and CDR2 YFSETQ. V lost 3 bases and J 5 bases, leaving 5 bases between the germline ends. CDR3 loop: CASSSGYGYTF. As DNA, the CDR3 is TGCGCCAGCAGCTCAGGGTATGGCTACACCTTC.

The chain couples TRBV25-1 to TRBJ1-1; D perhaps matches TRBD1 (5 bases). This CDR3 has 13 amino acids. From germline, CDR1 is MGHDK and CDR2 SYGVNS. V was shortened by 1 base and J by 9 bases, with 12 bases between the two germline ends. CDR3 residues: CASSESAGLKAFF. The CDR3 DNA reads as TGTGCCAGCAGTGAATCTGCAGGGTTGAAAGCTTTCTTT.

This chain links TRBV4-2 with TRBJ2-7, with unresolved D. V was trimmed by 0 bases and J by 0 bases, leaving 12 bases between them. Per germline, CDR1 LGHNA and CDR2 YNFKEQ. The CDR3 spans 16 residues. The CDR3 DNA follows: TGTGCCAGCAGCCAAGAGGACCTACCTCCCTCCTACGAGCAGTACTTC. As protein: CASSQEDLPPSYEQYF.

This clone occurred once. This chain joins TRBV18 and TRBJ1-6; TRBD1 agrees at 9 bases. V shed 6 bases and J 9 bases; nucleotides not matched to a gene: 9. This CDR3 comprises 15 residues. Germline CDR1 KGHSH, CDR2 LQKENI. The CDR3 loop is CASSPGTGLGSPLHF. CDR3 nucleotides: TGTGCCAGCTCCCCCGGGACAGGGTTAGGTTCACCCCTCCACTTT.